This TCR beta chain is from a study of blood T cells in healthy people across ages. Study in general: In model experiments, template switching was able to capture about one barcoded beta molecule for every two T cells that were present. Findings of the study overall: Naive CD4+ cell counts and diversity both ran higher in long-lived than in aged donors. Strong correlation was found linking TCR beta diversity to naive T cell percentage.

Then a second PCR, running roughly 7 to 11 cycles, was carried out with a sample-barcoded 5' primer and a J-beta primer mix. A single record per CDR3 protein comes from TCRdb applying MiXCR to the 5' RACE reads. Of 850,000 to 1,100,000 distinct CDR3 sequences in the sample, roughly two fifths were seen once. A word on this clonotype: Its antigen remains unidentified.

The CDR3 length is 17 residues. Germline lookup yields CDR1 SGHVS and CDR2 FQNEAQ. V lost 3 bases to trimming and J lost 0 bases; unmatched junction nucleotides: 5. The material sequenced was blood. This TCR came from a man between 18 and 35 years old in good health. The chain is built from TRBV7-8 and TRBJ1-6, with 7 positions matching TRBD1. CDR3 nucleotides: TGTGCCAGCAGCTTCCGGGACAGCCGCTCCTATAATTCACCCCTCCACTTT. Its translation is CASSFRDSRSYNSPLHF.